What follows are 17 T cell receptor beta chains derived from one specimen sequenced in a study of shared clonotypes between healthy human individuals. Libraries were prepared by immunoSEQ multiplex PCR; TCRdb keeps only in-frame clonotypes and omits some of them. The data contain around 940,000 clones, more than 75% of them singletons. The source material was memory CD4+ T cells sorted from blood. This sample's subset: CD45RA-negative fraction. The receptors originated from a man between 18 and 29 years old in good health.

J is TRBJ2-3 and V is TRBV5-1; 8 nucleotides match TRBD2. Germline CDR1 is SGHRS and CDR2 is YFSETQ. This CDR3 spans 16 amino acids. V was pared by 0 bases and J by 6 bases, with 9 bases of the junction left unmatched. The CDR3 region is CASSLEGAGAADTQYF. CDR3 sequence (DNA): TGCGCCAGCAGCTTGGAGGGAGCGGGAGCAGCGGATACGCAGTATTTT.

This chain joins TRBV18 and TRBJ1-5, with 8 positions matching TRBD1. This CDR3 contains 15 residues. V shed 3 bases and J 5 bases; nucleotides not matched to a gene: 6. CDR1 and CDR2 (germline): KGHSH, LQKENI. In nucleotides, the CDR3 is TGTGCCAGCTCACCCGGACAGGGAACATATCAGCCCCAGCATTTT. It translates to CASSPGQGTYQPQHF.

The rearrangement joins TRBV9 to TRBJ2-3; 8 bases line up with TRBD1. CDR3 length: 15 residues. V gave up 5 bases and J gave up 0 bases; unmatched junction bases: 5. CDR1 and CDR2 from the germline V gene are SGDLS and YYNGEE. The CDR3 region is CASSRGTGSTDTQYF. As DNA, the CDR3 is TGTGCCAGCAGTAGAGGGACAGGCAGCACAGATACGCAGTATTTT.

The CDR3 sequence: CAWSGTGESPLHF. The CDR3 coding sequence is TGTGCCTGGAGTGGGACAGGGGAGTCACCCCTCCACTTT. The rearrangement links TRBV30 to TRBJ1-6; 9 bases match TRBD1. Germline CDR1 is GTSNPN and CDR2 is SVGIG (reference sequence). The CDR3 length is 13 residues. V shed 1 base and J 10 bases; nucleotides not matched to a gene: 2.

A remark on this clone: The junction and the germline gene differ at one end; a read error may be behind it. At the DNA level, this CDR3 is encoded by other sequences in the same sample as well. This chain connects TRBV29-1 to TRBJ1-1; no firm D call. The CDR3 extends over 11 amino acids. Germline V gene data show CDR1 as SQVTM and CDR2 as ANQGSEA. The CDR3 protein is CSVEGNTEAFF. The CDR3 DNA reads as TGCAGCGTAGAAGGGAACACTGAAGCTTTCTTT.

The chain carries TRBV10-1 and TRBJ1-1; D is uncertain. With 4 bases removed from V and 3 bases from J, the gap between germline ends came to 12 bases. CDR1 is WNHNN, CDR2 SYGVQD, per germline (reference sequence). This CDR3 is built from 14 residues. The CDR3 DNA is TGCGCCAGCAGTGTTTTGAGGACCTACACTGAAGCTTTCTTT. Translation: CASSVLRTYTEAFF.

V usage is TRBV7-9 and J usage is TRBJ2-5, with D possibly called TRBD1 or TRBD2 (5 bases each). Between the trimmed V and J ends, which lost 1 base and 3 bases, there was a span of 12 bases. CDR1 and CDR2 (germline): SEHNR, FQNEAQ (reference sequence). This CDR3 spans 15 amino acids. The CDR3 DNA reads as TGTGCCAGCAGCTTAGTCGGGGCCCCCAAAGAGACCCAGTACTTC. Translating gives CASSLVGAPKETQYF. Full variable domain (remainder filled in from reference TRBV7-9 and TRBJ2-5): DTGVSQNPRHKITKRGQNVTFRCDPISEHNRLYWYRQTLGQGPEFLTYFQNEAQLEKSRLLSDRFSAERPKGSFSTLEIQRTEQGDSAMYLCASSLVGAPKETQYFGPGTRLLVL.

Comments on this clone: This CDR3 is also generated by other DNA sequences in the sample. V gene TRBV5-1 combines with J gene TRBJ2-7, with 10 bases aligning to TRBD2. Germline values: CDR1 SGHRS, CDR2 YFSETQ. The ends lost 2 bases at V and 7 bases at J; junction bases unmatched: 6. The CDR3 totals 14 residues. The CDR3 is CASSLAGGPGEQYF. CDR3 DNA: TGCGCCAGCAGCTTAGCGGGAGGGCCGGGTGAGCAGTACTTC. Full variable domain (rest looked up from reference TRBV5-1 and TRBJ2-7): KAGVTQTPRYLIKTRGQQVTLSCSPISGHRSVSWYQQTPGQGLQFLFEYFSETQRNKGNFPGRFSGRQFSNSRSEMNVSTLELGDSALYLCASSLAGGPGEQYFGPGTRLTVT.

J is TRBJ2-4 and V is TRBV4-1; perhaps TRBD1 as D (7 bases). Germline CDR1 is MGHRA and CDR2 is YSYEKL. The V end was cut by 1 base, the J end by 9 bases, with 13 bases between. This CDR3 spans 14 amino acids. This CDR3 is CASSQGGTDIIQYF. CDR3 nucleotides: TGCGCCAGCAGCCAAGGCGGGACAGATATCATTCAGTACTTC.

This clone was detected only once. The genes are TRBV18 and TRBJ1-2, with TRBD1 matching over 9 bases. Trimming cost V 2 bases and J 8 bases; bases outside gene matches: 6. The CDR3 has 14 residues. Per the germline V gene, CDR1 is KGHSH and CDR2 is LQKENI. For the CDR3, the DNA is TGTGCCAGCTCACCATCCGGGACAGGGAAGGGCTACACCTTC. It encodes CASSPSGTGKGYTF.

CDR3 in DNA: TGTGCCAGCAGCTTAATGTGGTCTCAAAATGAAAAACTGTTTTTT. Encoded protein: CASSLMWSQNEKLFF. The chain joins TRBV7-9 to TRBJ1-4; D gene unclear. The CDR3 spans 15 residues. Germline lookup yields CDR1 SEHNR and CDR2 FQNEAQ (reference sequence). V was pared by 2 bases and J by 5 bases, with 12 bases between.

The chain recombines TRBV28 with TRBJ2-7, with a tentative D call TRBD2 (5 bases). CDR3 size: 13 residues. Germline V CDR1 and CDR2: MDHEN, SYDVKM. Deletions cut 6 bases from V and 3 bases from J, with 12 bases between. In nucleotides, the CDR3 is TGTGCCAGCAGGGACTCGAAGGTCTACGAGCAGTACTTC. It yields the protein CASRDSKVYEQYF.

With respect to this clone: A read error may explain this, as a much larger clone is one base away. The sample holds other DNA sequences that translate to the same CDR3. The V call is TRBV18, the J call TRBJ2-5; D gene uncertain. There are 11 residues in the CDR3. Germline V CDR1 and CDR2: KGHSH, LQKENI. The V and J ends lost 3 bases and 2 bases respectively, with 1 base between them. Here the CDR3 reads CASSPQETQYF. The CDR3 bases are TGTGCCAGCTCACCGCAAGAGACCCAGTACTTC.

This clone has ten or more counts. The CDR3 loop is CASSFIRGTDTQYF. The CDR3 region has the DNA TGTGCCAGCAGTTTCATAAGGGGTACAGATACGCAGTATTTT. The rearrangement joins TRBV27 to TRBJ2-3; tentative D call: TRBD1 (5 bases). This CDR3 has 14 residues. Per the germline V gene, CDR1 is MNHEY and CDR2 is SMNVEV (reference sequence). Trimming took off 3 bases at V and 3 bases at J, with 10 bases between the two ends.

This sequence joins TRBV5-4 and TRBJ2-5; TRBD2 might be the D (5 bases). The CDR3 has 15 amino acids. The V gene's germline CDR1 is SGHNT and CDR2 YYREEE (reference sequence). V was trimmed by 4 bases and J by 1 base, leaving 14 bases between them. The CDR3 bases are TGTGCCAGCAGCACACTGAGGACTTCCCAAGAGACCCAGTACTTC. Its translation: CASSTLRTSQETQYF.

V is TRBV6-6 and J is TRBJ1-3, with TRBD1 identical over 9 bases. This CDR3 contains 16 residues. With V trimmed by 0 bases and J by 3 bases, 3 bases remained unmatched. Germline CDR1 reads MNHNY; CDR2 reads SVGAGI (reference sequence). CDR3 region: CASSYSGQGNGNTIYF. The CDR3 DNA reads TGTGCCAGCAGTTACTCGGGACAGGGAAATGGAAACACCATATATTTT.

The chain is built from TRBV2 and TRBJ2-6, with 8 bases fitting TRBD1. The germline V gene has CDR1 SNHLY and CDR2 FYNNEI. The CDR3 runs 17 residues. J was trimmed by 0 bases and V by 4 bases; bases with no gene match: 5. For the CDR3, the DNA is TGTGCCAGCAGTGGCCGGACAGGGCCCTCTGGGGCCAACGTCCTGACTTTC. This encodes CASSGRTGPSGANVLTF.